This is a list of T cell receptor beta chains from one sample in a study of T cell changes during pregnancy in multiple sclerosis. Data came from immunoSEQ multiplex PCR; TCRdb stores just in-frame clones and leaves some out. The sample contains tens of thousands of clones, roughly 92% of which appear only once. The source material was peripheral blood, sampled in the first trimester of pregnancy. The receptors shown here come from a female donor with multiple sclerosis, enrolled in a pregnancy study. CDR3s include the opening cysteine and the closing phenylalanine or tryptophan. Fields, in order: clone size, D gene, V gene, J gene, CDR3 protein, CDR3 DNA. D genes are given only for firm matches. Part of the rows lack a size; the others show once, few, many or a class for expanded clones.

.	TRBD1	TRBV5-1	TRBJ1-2	CASSPGTGGALIRGDGYTF	TGCGCCAGCAGCCCGGGGACAGGGGGCGCGTTAATTCGTGGGGATGGCTACACCTTC
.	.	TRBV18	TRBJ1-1	CASSPQGGTVGTEAFF	TGTGCCAGCTCACCACAGGGAGGGACGGTGGGAACTGAAGCTTTCTTT
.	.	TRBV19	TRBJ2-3	CASRNSPTDTQYF	TGTGCCAGTAGAAACAGCCCCACAGATACGCAGTATTTT
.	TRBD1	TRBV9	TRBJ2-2	CASSVRQGGTGELFF	TGTGCCAGCAGCGTCCGACAGGGTGGGACCGGGGAGCTGTTTTTT
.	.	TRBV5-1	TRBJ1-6	CASSLTWSRGAYNSPLHF	TGCGCCAGCAGCTTGACATGGAGTCGGGGAGCCTATAATTCACCCCTCCACTTT
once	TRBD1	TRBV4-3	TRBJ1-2	CASSHTGQGYGYTF	TGCGCCAGCAGCCACACCGGACAGGGCTATGGCTACACCTTC
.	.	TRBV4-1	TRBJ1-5	CASSQDAAGPQPQHF	TGCGCCAGCAGCCAAGATGCGGCAGGGCCTCAGCCCCAGCATTTT
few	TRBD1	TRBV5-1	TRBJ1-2	CASSSRQGYGYTF	TGCGCCAGCAGCTCCCGACAGGGGTATGGCTACACCTTC
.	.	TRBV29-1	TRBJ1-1	CSASRGGDTEAFF	TGCAGTGCGAGTCGGGGGGGTGACACTGAAGCTTTCTTT
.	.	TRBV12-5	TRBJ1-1	CASGLVGGRAFF	TGTGCTAGTGGTTTGGTCGGAGGGAGAGCTTTCTTT
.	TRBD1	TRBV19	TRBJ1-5	CASSIEGTGMRNQPQHF	TGTGCCAGTAGTATAGAGGGGACAGGGATGCGCAATCAGCCCCAGCATTTT
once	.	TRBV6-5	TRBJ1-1	CASSYSHAGGSEAFF	TGTGCCAGCAGTTACTCGCATGCGGGGGGGTCTGAAGCTTTCTTT
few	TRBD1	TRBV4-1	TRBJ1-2	CASSLRQGSYGYTF	TGCGCCAGCAGCCTGAGACAGGGTTCTTATGGCTACACCTTC
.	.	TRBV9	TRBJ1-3	CASSAGGVSGNTIYF	TGTGCCAGCAGCGCGGGCGGGGTCTCTGGAAACACCATATATTTT
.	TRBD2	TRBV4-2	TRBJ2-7	CASSQSTTSGSYEQYF	TGTGCCAGCAGCCAATCTACGACTAGCGGTTCCTACGAGCAGTACTTC
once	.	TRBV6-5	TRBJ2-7	CASSYLVGAHEQYF	TGTGCCAGCAGTTACCTGGTGGGCGCCCACGAGCAGTACTTC
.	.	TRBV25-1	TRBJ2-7	CASTAGIYEQYF	TGTGCCAGCACGGCAGGGATTTACGAGCAGTACTTC
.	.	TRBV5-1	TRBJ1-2	CASSLAGKGYGYTF	TGCGCCAGCAGCTTGGCCGGGAAGGGCTATGGCTACACCTTC